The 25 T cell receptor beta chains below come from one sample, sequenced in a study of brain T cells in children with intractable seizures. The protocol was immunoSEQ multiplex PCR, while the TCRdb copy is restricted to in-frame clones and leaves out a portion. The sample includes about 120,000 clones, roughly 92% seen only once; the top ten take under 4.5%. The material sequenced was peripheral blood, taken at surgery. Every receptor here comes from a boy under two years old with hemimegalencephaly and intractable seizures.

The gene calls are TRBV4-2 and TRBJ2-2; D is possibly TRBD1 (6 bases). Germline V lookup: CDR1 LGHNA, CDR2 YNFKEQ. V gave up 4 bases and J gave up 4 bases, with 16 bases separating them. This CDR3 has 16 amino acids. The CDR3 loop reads CASSPAGDRSTGELFF. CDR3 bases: TGTGCCAGCAGCCCCGCGGGCGACAGGAGCACCGGGGAGCTGTTTTTT.

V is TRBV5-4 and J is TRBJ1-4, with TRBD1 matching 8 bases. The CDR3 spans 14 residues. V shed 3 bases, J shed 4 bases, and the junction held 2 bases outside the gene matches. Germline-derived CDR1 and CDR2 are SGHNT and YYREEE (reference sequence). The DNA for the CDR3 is TGTGCCAGCAGCTCGGGACAGGATAATGAAAAACTGTTTTTT. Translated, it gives CASSSGQDNEKLFF.

The CDR3 DNA reads TGTGCCAGCTCACCCCAGGCAGAGACCCAGTACTTC. Protein product: CASSPQAETQYF. This sequence joins TRBV18 and TRBJ2-5, with unresolved D. The V end lost 3 bases, the J end lost 4 bases, and 6 bases lay between the germline ends. The CDR3 contains 12 residues. Germline assignment: CDR1 KGHSH and CDR2 LQKENI.

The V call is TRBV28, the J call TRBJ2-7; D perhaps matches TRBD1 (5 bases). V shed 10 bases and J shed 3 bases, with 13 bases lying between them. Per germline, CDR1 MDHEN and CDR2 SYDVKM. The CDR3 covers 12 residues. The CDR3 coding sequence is TGTGCCACCCAGGACACCTTCTACGAGCAGTACTTC. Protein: CATQDTFYEQYF.

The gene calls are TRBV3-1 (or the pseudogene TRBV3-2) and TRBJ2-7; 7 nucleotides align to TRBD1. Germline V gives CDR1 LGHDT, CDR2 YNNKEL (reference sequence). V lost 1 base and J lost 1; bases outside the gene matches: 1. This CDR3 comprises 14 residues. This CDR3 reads CASSQGTGSYEQYF. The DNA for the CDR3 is TGTGCCAGCAGCCAAGGGACAGGTTCCTACGAGCAGTACTTC.

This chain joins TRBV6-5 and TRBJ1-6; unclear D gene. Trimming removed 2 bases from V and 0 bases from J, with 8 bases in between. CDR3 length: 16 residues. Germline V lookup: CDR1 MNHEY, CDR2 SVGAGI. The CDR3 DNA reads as TGTGCCAGCAGTTACGACGTCAGCTCCTATAATTCACCCCTCCACTTT. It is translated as CASSYDVSSYNSPLHF.

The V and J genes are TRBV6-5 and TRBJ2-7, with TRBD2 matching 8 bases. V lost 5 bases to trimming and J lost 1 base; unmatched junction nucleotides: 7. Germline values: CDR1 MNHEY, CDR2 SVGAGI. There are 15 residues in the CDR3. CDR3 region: CASSKYTSGSYEQYF. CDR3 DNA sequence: TGTGCCAGCAGTAAATACACTAGCGGTTCCTACGAGCAGTACTTC.

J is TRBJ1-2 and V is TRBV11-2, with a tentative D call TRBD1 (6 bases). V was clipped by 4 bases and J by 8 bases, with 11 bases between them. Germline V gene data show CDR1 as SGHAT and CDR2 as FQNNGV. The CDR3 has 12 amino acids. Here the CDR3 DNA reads TGTGCCAGCAGCTCGACAGGAGCGGGCTACACCTTC. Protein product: CASSSTGAGYTF.

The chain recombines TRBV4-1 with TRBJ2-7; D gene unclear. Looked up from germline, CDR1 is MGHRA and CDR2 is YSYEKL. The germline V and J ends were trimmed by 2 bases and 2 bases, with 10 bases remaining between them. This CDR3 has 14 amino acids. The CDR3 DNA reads TGCGCCAGCAGCCAACGGACCCCTCCCTACGAGCAGTACTTC. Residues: CASSQRTPPYEQYF.

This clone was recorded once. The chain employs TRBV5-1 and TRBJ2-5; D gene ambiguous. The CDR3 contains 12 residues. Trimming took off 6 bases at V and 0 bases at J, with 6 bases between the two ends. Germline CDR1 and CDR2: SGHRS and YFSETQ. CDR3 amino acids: CASTNNQETQYF. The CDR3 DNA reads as TGCGCCAGCACAAATAACCAAGAGACCCAGTACTTC.

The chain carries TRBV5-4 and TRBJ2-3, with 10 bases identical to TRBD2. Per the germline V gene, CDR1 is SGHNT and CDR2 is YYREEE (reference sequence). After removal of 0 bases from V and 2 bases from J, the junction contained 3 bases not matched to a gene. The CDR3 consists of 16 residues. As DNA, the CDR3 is TGTGCCAGCAGCTTGGGGCTAGCGGGAGTCACAGATACGCAGTATTTT. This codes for CASSLGLAGVTDTQYF.

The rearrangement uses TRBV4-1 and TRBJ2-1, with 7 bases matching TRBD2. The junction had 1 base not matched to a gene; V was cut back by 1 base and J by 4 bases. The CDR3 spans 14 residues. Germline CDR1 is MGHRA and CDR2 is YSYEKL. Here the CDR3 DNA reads TGCGCCAGCAGCCAAGTCGGGGGGTACAATGAGCAGTTCTTC. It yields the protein CASSQVGGYNEQFF.

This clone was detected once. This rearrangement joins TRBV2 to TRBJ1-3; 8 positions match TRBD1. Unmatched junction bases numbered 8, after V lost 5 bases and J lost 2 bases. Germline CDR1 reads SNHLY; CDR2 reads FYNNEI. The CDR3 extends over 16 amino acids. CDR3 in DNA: TGTGCCAGCAGTCTAAGGACAGGGACGACTGGAAACACCATATATTTT. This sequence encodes CASSLRTGTTGNTIYF.

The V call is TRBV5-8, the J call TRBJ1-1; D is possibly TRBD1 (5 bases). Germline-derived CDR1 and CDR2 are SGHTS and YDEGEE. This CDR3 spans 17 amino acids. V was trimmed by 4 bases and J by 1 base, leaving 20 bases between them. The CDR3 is CASSNNYPGKENTEAFF. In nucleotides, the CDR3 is TGTGCCAGCAGCAACAACTACCCAGGGAAGGAGAACACTGAAGCTTTCTTT.

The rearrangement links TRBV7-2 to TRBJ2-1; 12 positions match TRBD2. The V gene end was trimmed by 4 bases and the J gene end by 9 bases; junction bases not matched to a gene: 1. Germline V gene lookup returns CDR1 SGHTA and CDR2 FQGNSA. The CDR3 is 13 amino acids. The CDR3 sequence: CASSWGLAGEQFF. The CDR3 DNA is TGTGCCAGCAGCTGGGGACTAGCGGGTGAGCAGTTCTTC.

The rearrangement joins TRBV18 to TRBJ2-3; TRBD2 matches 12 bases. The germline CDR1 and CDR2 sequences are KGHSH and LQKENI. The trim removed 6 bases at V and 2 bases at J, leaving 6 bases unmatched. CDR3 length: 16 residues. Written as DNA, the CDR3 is TGTGCCAGCTCTCAAGGACTAGCGGGAATCACAGATACGCAGTATTTT. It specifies CASSQGLAGITDTQYF.

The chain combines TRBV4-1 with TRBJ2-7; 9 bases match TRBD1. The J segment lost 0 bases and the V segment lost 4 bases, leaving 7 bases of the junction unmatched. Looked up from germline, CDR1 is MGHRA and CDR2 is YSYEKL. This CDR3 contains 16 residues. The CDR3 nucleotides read TGCGCCAGCAGCCTAATACCGGGACAGGGCTCCTACGAGCAGTACTTC. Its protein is CASSLIPGQGSYEQYF.

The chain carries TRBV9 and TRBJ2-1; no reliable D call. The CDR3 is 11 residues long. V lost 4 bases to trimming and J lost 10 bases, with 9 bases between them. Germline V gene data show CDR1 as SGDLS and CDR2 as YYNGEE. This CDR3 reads CASSYNIEQFF. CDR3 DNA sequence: TGTGCCAGCAGCTACAACATCGAGCAGTTCTTC.

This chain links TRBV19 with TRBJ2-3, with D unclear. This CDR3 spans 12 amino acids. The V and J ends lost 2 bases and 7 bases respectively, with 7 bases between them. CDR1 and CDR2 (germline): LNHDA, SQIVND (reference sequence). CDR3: CASSISEYTQYF. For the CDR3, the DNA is TGTGCCAGTAGTATATCGGAGTATACGCAGTATTTT.

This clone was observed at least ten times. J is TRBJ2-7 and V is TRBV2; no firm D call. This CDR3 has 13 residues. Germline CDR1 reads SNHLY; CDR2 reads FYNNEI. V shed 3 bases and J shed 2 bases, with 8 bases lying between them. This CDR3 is CASSERQPYEQYF. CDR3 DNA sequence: TGTGCCAGCAGTGAGCGGCAGCCCTACGAGCAGTACTTC.

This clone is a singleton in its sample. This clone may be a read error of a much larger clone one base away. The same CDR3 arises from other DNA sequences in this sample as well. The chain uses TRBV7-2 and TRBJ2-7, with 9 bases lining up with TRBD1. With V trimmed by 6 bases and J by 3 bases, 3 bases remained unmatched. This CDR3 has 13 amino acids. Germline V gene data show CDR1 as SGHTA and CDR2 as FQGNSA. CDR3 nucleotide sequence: TGTGCCAGCAGTCCGACAGGGGGCTACGAGCAGTACTTC. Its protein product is CASSPTGGYEQYF.

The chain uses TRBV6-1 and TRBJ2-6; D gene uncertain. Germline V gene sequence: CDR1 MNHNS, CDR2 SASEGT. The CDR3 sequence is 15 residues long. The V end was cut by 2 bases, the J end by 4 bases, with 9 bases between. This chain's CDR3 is CASSESRRGANVLTF. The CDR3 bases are TGTGCCAGCAGTGAATCCCGCCGGGGGGCCAACGTCCTGACTTTC.

The DNA of the CDR3 is TGTGCCAGCAGTTTATGGAGGGGGCTGAGCACTGAAGCTTTCTTT. It translates to CASSLWRGLSTEAFF. The rearrangement joins TRBV28 to TRBJ1-1; TRBD1 aligns across 7 bases. Germline CDR1 is MDHEN and CDR2 is SYDVKM. This CDR3 has 15 residues. V lost 0 bases to trimming and J lost 4 bases; unmatched junction nucleotides: 5.

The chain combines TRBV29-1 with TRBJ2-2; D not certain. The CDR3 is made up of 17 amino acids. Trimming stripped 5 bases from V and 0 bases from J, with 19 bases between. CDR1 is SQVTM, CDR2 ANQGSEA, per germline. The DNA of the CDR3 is TGCAGCGTTCCACTTATCTCCGGCACCCCGAACACCGGGGAGCTGTTTTTT. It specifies CSVPLISGTPNTGELFF.

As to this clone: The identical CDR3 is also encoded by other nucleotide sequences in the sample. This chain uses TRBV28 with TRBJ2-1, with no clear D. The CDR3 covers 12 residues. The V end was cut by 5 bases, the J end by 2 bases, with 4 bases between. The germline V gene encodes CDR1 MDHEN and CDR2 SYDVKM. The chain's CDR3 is CASSGTYNEQFF. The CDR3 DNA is TGTGCCAGCAGTGGGACCTACAATGAGCAGTTCTTC. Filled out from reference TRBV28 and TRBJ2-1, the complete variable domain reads DVKVTQSSRYLVKRTGEKVFLECVQDMDHENMFWYRQDPGLGLRLIYFSYDVKMKEKGDIPEGYSVSREKKERFSLILESASTNQTSMYLCASSGTYNEQFFGPGTRLTVL.